This TCR beta chain was profiled in a study of T cells after posttransplantation cyclophosphamide (dated by TCRdb to 2016 to 2017). About the study as a whole: T cell repertoire reconstitution was tracked by TRB sequencing after myeloablative bone marrow transplantation in which posttransplantation cyclophosphamide was used as GVHD prophylaxis. Samples from under 40 PTCy-treated patients, along with samples from some 17 of their related bone marrow donors, underwent antigen receptor sequencing. Blood from every one of the 30 to 40 PTCy patients who had 1-year posttransplant specimens underwent TRB sequencing. In 3 patients, up to about 3 additional blood samples taken between 2 and 5.2 years after transplant also underwent TRB sequencing, as did pretransplant blood from 4 patients. Because TRA and TRB clonality correlated tightly in roughly ten samples, later TCR analyses were limited to TRB. Public TRB sequences were checked against a database of over 3,000 sequences associated with responses to pathogens, tumor antigens, self-antigens and alloantigens. Results the study describes overall, beyond this receptor: The TRB repertoires of T cells infiltrating skin or GI tract showed only limited overlap with the TRB repertoires of T cells in blood. Donor-recipient similarity was low at 1-2 months but rose over the first year, and later blood repertoires were often dominated by donor CD8+ memory clones. Across over 40 patients, TRB clonality was highly associated with recipient CMV seropositivity and CMV reactivation, and diversity in PTCy patients was similar to diversity in CNI/methotrexate controls.

TRB sequencing used genomic DNA with the immunoSEQ assay at survey resolution or the hsTCRB kit. The authors' analysis ran thus. The immunoSEQ software handled initial read processing, and the LymphoSeq R package was used for repertoire analyses. Clonality was computed as 1 minus normalized Shannon entropy, and a Gini coefficient was also calculated for each TRB dataset. Phenotypes of unsorted samples were inferred by mapping TRB sequences from sorted subsets of the recipient or donor onto the same recipient's unsorted samples. Imported from immuneACCESS, the table was reduced by TCRdb to in-frame sequences with V and J called. These copies leave out some clones; in studies compared against another copy, an unresolved V gene accounts for under half, and the cause of the remainder is not known. That table furnishes V, J and clone size, whereas the DNA furnished D and trimming. For this sample, around 35,000 clones appear and none is a singleton. 6.5% to 7% of the sample is in the top ten clones.

This clone came up many times. Its antigen is unknown. Base-call qualities are not available, and no considerably larger clone is one nucleotide away. Related bone marrow donors provided peripheral blood samples on the day of marrow donation. Peripheral blood and bone marrow mononuclear cells were isolated by Ficoll-Hypaque density centrifugation and cryopreserved. The clonotype originates from a woman aged 45-65 years in good health and a related stem cell transplant donor. Sample: PBMCs.

The CDR3 amino acid sequence is: CASSLQSNTEAFF. In nucleotides, the sequence is TGCGCCAGCAGTTTGCAGTCGAACACTGAAGCTTTCTTT. The chain is assembled from TRBV5-1 and TRBJ1-1; there is no confident call for the D gene. The CDR3 runs 13 amino acids, cysteine and phenylalanine included. Here the CDR3 DNA is all that survives: 39 bases in frame from base 1. The germline V gene supplies CDR1 SGHRS and CDR2 YFSETQ. Relative to germline, V is 5 bases shorter and J is 1 base shorter, with 9 bases between their ends.